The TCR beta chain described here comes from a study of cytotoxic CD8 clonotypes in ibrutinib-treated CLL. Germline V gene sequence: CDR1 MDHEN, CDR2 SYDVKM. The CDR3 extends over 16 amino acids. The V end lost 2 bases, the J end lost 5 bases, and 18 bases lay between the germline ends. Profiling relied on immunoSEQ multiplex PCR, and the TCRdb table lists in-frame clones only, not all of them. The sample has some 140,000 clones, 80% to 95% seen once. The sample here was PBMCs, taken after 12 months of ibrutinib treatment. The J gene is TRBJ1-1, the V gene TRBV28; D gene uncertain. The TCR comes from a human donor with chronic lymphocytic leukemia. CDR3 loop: CASSLALLLSRTEAFF. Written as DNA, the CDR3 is TGTGCCAGCAGTTTAGCCCTCCTCCTAAGCAGAACTGAAGCTTTCTTT. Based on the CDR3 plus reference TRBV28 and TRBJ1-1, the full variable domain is DVKVTQSSRYLVKRTGEKVFLECVQDMDHENMFWYRQDPGLGLRLIYFSYDVKMKEKGDIPEGYSVSREKKERFSLILESASTNQTSMYLCASSLALLLSRTEAFFGQGTRLTVV.